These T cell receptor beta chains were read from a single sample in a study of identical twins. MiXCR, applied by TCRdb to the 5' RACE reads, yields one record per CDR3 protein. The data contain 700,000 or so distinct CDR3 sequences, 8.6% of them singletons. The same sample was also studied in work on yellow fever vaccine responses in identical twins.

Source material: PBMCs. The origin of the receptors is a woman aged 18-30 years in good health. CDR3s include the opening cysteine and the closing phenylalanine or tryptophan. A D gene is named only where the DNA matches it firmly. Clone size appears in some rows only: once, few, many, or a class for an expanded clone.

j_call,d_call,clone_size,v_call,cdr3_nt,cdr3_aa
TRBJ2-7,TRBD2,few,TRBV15,TGTGCCACCAGCAGAGATCTTGTAGCGGGAGAATACGAGCAGTACTTC,CATSRDLVAGEYEQYF
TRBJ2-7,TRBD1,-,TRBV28,TGTGCCAGCAGGGGACAGGGAAGTCTCTACGAGCAGTACTTC,CASRGQGSLYEQYF
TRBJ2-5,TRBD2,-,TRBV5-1,TGCGCCAGCAGCTTGGATCCGGGACTAGCGGGGGGCTTGCAAGAGACCCAGTACTTC,CASSLDPGLAGGLQETQYF
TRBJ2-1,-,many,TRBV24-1,TGTGCCACCAGTGATTTCTGGGTTTCCAATGAGCAGTTCTTC,CATSDFWVSNEQFF
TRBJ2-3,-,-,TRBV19,TGTGCCAGTAGTATCTGGGGCTTGAGCACAGATACGCAGTATTTT,CASSIWGLSTDTQYF
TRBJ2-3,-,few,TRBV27,TGTGCCAGCAGTTTATCGGCAGTTACAGATACGCAGTATTTT,CASSLSAVTDTQYF
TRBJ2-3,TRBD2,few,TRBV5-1,TGCGCCAGCCGAATAGCGGGAGATTTTGGCACAGATACGCAGTATTTT,CASRIAGDFGTDTQYF
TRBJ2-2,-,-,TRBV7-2,TGTGCCAGCAGCTTAAAACCAGGGGCCGGGGAGCTGTTTTTT,CASSLKPGAGELFF
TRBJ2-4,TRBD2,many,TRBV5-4,TGTGCCAGCAGCTTTGGGGGAGGGGTAAACATTCAGTACTTC,CASSFGGGVNIQYF
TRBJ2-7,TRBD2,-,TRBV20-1,TGCAGTGCTGTCGGACTAGCGCTTAACTACGAGCAGTACTTC,CSAVGLALNYEQYF
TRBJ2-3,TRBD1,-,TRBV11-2,TGTGCCAGCAGCTTTGGCAGGGGGAAGTCAGATACGCAGTATTTT,CASSFGRGKSDTQYF
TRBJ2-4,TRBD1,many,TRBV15,TGTGCCACCAGCAGAGAATCGGCGGACAGGGGTCCCAAAAACATTCAGTACTTC,CATSRESADRGPKNIQYF
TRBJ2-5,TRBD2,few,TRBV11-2,TGTGCCAGCAGCTCAGAGACTAGCGGGGACACCCCCCCCACAGGAGAGACCCAGTACTTC,CASSSETSGDTPPTGETQYF
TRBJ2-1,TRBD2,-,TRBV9,TGTGCCAGCAGCGTAGTCGGGACTAGCGGAAATGAGCAGTTCTTC,CASSVVGTSGNEQFF
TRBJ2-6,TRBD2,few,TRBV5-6,TGTGCCAGCAGCCAGACTAGCGGGTCCTCTGGGGCCAACGTCCTGACTTTC,CASSQTSGSSGANVLTF
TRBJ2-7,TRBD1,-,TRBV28,TGTGCCAGCAGTTCACCCCCGACAGGGATGGTATACGAGCAGTACTTC,CASSSPPTGMVYEQYF
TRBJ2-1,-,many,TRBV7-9,TGTGCCAGCAGCTTAGGGGTCGGCCGTATAGGGTTCTTC,CASSLGVGRIGFF
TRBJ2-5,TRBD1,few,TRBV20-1,TGCAGTGCGAACGACAGGGGACAAGAGACCCAGTACTTC,CSANDRGQETQYF
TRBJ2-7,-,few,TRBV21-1,TGTGCCAGCCCCTCCGGGACAGGGGCGTGCGAGCAGTACTTC,CASPSGTGACEQYF
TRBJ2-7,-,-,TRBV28,TGTGCCAGCAGTCTTTTTGAGCCGAACTACGAGCAGTACTTC,CASSLFEPNYEQYF
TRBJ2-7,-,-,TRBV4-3,TGCGCCAGCAGCCAAGCCAGGCGGGCTGTCGAGCAGTACTTC,CASSQARRAVEQYF
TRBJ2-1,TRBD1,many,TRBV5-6,TGTGCCAGCAGGGCCGGGACAGGGGGGGCCTACAATGAGCAGTTCTTC,CASRAGTGGAYNEQFF
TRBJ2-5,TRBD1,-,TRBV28,TGTGCCAGCAACGCTTTGGGGACAGGGGGCTGGAAATTCCAAGAGACCCAGTACTTC,CASNALGTGGWKFQETQYF
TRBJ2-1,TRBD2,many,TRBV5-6,TGTGCCAGCAGCTTGGATGCGGGGACTACCCTCGGGAATGAGCAGTTCTTC,CASSLDAGTTLGNEQFF
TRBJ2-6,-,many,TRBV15,TGTGCCACCAGCAGAGATCGGGGTTCGCACTCTGGGGCCAACGTCCTGACTTTC,CATSRDRGSHSGANVLTF
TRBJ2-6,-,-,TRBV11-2,TGTGCCAGCAGCTTAGTCGCGGGTCTCTCTGGGGCCAACGTCCTGACTTTC,CASSLVAGLSGANVLTF
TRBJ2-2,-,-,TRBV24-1,TGTGCCACCAGTGATTTGCCTGGCGGGGAGCTGTTTTTT,CATSDLPGGELFF
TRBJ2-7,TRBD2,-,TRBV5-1,TGCGCCAGCAGCTTCCTGAGCGGGAACCACGAGCAGTACTTC,CASSFLSGNHEQYF
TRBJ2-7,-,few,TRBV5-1,TGCGCCAGCATGGCCGGGACATCCCCATACGAGCAGTACTTC,CASMAGTSPYEQYF
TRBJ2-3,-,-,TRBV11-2,TGTGCCAGCAGCCCCTGGCGGGGCGCGCAGTATTTT,CASSPWRGAQYF
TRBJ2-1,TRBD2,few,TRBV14,TGTGCCAGCAGCCAAACTAGCGGGGGTCGGGGTGAGCAGTTCTTC,CASSQTSGGRGEQFF
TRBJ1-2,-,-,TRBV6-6,TGTGCCAGCAGGGGGGCAGGCTACACCTTC,CASRGAGYTF
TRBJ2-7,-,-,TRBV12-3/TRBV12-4,TGTGCCAGCAGTTTAAGTATCGGTTTAATCTACGAGCAGTACTTC,CASSLSIGLIYEQYF
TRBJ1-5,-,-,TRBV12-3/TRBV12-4,TGTGCCAGCAGTTTGGACAGACGCAATCAGCCCCAGCATTTT,CASSLDRRNQPQHF
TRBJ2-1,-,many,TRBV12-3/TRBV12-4,TGTGCCAGCAGTTTACGTGGTCCCCAAGGCCATGAGCAGTTCTTC,CASSLRGPQGHEQFF